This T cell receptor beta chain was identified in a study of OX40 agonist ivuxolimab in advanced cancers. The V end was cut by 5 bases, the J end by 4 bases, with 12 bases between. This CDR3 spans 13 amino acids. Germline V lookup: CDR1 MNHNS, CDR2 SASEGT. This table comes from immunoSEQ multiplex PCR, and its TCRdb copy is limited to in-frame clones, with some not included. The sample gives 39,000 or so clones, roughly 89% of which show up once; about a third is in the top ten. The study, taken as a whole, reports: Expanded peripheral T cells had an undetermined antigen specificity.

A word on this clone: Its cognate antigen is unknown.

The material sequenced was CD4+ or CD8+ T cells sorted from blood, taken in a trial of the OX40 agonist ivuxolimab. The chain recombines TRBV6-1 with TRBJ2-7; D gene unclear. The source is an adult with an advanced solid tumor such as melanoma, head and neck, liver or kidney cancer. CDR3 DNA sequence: TGTGCCAGCAGTACCTTTCGTGCGTACGAGCAGTACTTC. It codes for CASSTFRAYEQYF.